This is a list of T cell receptor beta chains from one sample in a study of blood T cell repertoires in COVID-19. Assay: immunoSEQ multiplex PCR; the TCRdb copy retains only in-frame clones and omits some. This table holds over 200,000 clones, 70% to 90% found once. The sequenced material came from PBMCs or T cells enriched from blood (not recorded which). These receptor sequences come from a man under 40 who had recovered from COVID-19. Both conserved end residues are part of each CDR3. D genes are given only for firm matches. Size values are once, few and many counts, or a class for expanded clones, and some rows have none.

J gene,clone size,V gene,D gene,CDR3 protein,CDR3 DNA
TRBJ1-1,.,TRBV11-2,.,CASSLFRPSVPNTEAFF,TGTGCCAGCAGCTTATTCAGGCCCTCAGTACCGAACACTGAAGCTTTCTTT
TRBJ2-3,once,TRBV24-1,.,CATSPTGQLRDTQYF,TGTGCCACCAGCCCCACCGGACAGCTTCGCGATACGCAGTATTTT
TRBJ2-7,.,TRBV7-9,TRBD2,CASSSTSGAVEQYF,TGTGCCAGCAGCTCCACTAGCGGGGCCGTCGAGCAGTACTTC
TRBJ1-2,.,TRBV11-2,.,CASSRDRTTGTYGYTF,TGTGCCAGCAGCCGCGATAGGACCACAGGGACCTATGGCTACACCTTC
TRBJ1-1,few,TRBV7-2,.,CASSLDQGRTEAFF,TGTGCCAGCAGCTTAGATCAGGGGCGCACTGAAGCTTTCTTT
TRBJ2-2,.,TRBV5-1,TRBD1,CASSLGLSQGSGELFF,TGCGCCAGCAGCTTGGGACTATCACAGGGGTCCGGGGAGCTGTTTTTT
TRBJ1-2,.,TRBV3-1/TRBV3-2,TRBD1,CASSQRQGSYGYTF,TGTGCCAGCAGCCAGAGACAGGGCTCTTATGGCTACACCTTC
TRBJ2-1,once,TRBV18,TRBD2,CASSPAGEEPEQFF,TGTGCCAGCTCACCAGCGGGAGAGGAGCCTGAGCAGTTCTTC
TRBJ1-4,.,TRBV28,TRBD1,CASNRGLEKLFF,TGTGCCAGCAACAGGGGCTTGGAAAAACTGTTTTTT
TRBJ2-7,few,TRBV5-1,.,CASNPAPTIRSLEQYF,TGCGCCAGCAATCCGGCCCCAACGATCAGGTCACTTGAGCAGTACTTC
TRBJ1-1,.,TRBV5-4,TRBD1,CASSWDRGHTEAFF,TGTGCCAGCAGTTGGGACAGGGGACACACTGAAGCTTTCTTT
TRBJ1-1,.,TRBV7-9,.,CASSEGMTEAFF,TGTGCCAGCAGCGAGGGCATGACGGAAGCTTTCTTT
TRBJ1-1,.,TRBV29-1,TRBD1,CSVVRQGAGAEAFF,TGCAGCGTTGTTCGACAGGGGGCGGGTGCTGAAGCTTTCTTT
TRBJ1-5,.,TRBV5-6,TRBD1,CASSFQGVIQPQHF,TGTGCCAGCAGCTTCCAGGGGGTAATTCAGCCCCAGCATTTT
TRBJ1-1,.,TRBV18,TRBD1,CASSPGQASEAFF,TGTGCCAGCTCACCGGGACAGGCGTCTGAAGCTTTCTTT
TRBJ1-5,few,TRBV25-1,.,CASSVGGVYSNQPQHF,TGTGCCAGCTCCGTGGGAGGAGTCTATAGCAATCAGCCCCAGCATTTT
TRBJ1-1,few,TRBV19,.,CASRPNAGVGNAEAFF,TGTGCCAGTCGACCCAACGCGGGGGTGGGGAACGCTGAAGCTTTCTTT
TRBJ2-1,.,TRBV4-2,.,CASSPPFRGRNEQFF,TGTGCCAGCAGCCCCCCATTTAGAGGGCGGAACGAGCAGTTCTTC
TRBJ1-1,.,TRBV7-9,.,CASSPTRAEAFF,TGTGCCAGCAGCCCCACGCGGGCTGAAGCTTTCTTT